The TCR beta chain described here comes from a study of OX40 agonist ivuxolimab in advanced cancers. Overall study findings and caveats: Specificity for antigen went undetermined in the expanded peripheral T cells.

Profiling relied on immunoSEQ multiplex PCR, and the TCRdb table lists in-frame clones only, not all of them. The top ten hold roughly 2.1% of the sample, which has more than 80,000 clones, more than 75% seen once. V gave up 5 bases and J gave up 1 base, with 11 bases separating them. The germline V gene has CDR1 LNHDA and CDR2 SQIVND (reference sequence). CDR3 length equals 14 residues. With regard to this clone: Antigen: not known.

The material sequenced was CD4+ or CD8+ T cells sorted from blood, taken in a trial of the OX40 agonist ivuxolimab. This TCR came from an adult with an advanced solid tumor such as melanoma, head and neck, liver or kidney cancer. This chain uses TRBV19 with TRBJ2-5; weak D call: TRBD2 (6 bases). The CDR3 bases are TGTGCCAGTAGTGGGACTGCACTCCAAGAGACCCAGTACTTC. This codes for CASSGTALQETQYF.